This TCR beta chain was profiled in a study of early stage breast cancer tumors. Findings of the study overall: Tumors had approximately 2.7-fold higher T cell density and higher clonality than adjacent normal breast tissue.

A remark on this clone: Antigen: not known.

Germline CDR1 is LNHDA and CDR2 is SQIVND (reference sequence). Trimming shortened V by 5 bases and J by 0 bases, and 7 bases separated the two germline ends. This CDR3 is built from 13 residues. The table came from immunoSEQ multiplex PCR; TCRdb's copy has only in-frame clones and leaves some out. This repertoire shows 60,000 to 75,000 clones, roughly 80% found once; its top ten account for roughly 4.7%. This clonotype was obtained from a person in their forties with breast cancer. The source material was blood. The V and J genes are TRBV19 and TRBJ1-1; no reliable D call. The CDR3 reads CASSSQVNTEAFF. As DNA, the CDR3 is TGTGCCAGTAGTTCTCAGGTGAACACTGAAGCTTTCTTT. Supplemented by reference TRBV19 and TRBJ1-1, the full variable domain reads DGGITQSPKYLFRKEGQNVTLSCEQNLNHDAMYWYRQDPGQGLRLIYYSQIVNDFQKGDIAEGYSVSREKKESFPLTVTSAQKNPTAFYLCASSSQVNTEAFFGQGTRLTVV.